This T cell receptor beta chain originates from a study of T cell responses to AZD1222 COVID-19 vaccine. Study results and limitations: Repertoire samples came only from after the peak T cell response. Mapped onto spike, vaccine-associated CD4 TCRs spanned it and were dominant at 160-218 and 743-854.

About this clone itself: The antigen remains undetermined.

The data were produced by immunoSEQ multiplex PCR, yet TCRdb's version contains in-frame clones alone and is incomplete. The sample records more than 90,000 clones, around 84% being singletons. The CDR3 is 15 amino acids. Trimming at V came to 5 bases and at J to 1 base, leaving 5 bases not matched to a gene. The germline V gene encodes CDR1 SNHLY and CDR2 FYNNEI. Sequencing was performed on peripheral blood, taken on day 0 of AZD1222 vaccination. The receptor was isolated from an adult in good health. V gene TRBV2 combines with J gene TRBJ2-4; TRBD1 agrees at 7 bases. CDR3 nucleotide sequence: TGTGCCAGCAGTACAGGGGTAAGGGCCAAAAACATTCAGTACTTC. Translated, it gives CASSTGVRAKNIQYF. Full variable domain (outside the CDR3, taken from reference TRBV2 and TRBJ2-4): EPEVTQTPSHQVTQMGQEVILRCVPISNHLYFYWYRQILGQKVEFLVSFYNNEISEKSEIFDDQFSVERPDGSNFTLKIRSTKLEDSAMYFCASSTGVRAKNIQYFGAGTRLSVL.